These 3 T cell receptor beta chains were all obtained from the same sample, sequenced in a study of T cells after yellow fever vaccination. TCRdb itself ran the 5' RACE reads through MiXCR, one entry per CDR3 protein. Seen here are about 320,000 distinct CDR3 sequences, over 3.5% observed once, and the top ten hold approximately 20%. The specimen comprised PBMCs, sampled 15 days after the yellow fever booster vaccination. The source is a man aged 18 to 35 who received the YFV17D yellow fever vaccine.

CDR3: CASSVGQGDIQYF. For the CDR3, the DNA is TGCGCCAGCAGCGTTGGACAGGGAGACATTCAGTACTTC. The rearrangement links TRBV5-1 to TRBJ2-4, with 8 nucleotides matching TRBD1. Germline lookup yields CDR1 SGHRS and CDR2 YFSETQ. Unmatched junction bases numbered 5, after V lost 4 bases and J lost 8 bases. This CDR3 contains 13 residues.

This clonotype was observed many times. This rearrangement joins TRBV20-1 to TRBJ2-6; D tentatively fits TRBD1 or TRBD2 (5 bases each). The length of the CDR3 is 15 residues. Germline CDR1 is DFQATT and CDR2 is SNEGSKA (reference sequence). V lost 1 base and J lost 0, with 7 bases in between. The CDR3 reads CSARGGNSGANVLTF. The DNA for the CDR3 is TGCAGTGCTAGAGGGGGGAACTCTGGGGCCAACGTCCTGACTTTC.

This clonotype was seen only a few times. The gene calls are TRBV7-2 and TRBJ2-1, with D perhaps matching TRBD1 or TRBD2 (5 bases each). Germline V lookup: CDR1 SGHTA, CDR2 FQGNSA. The CDR3 runs to 15 residues. V was trimmed by 4 bases and J by 8 bases, leaving 18 bases between them. The CDR3: CASSSTPLGVDEQFF. DNA of the CDR3: TGTGCCAGCAGCTCAACCCCATTGGGGGTGGATGAGCAGTTCTTC.